Presented here are 27 T cell receptor beta chains from one specimen sequenced in a study of breast tumors, draining lymph nodes, adjacent tissues. Each CDR3 protein gets one entry after TCRdb re-called the multiplex PCR reads with MiXCR. Here the sample spans around 110,000 distinct CDR3 sequences, around 30% being singletons. Samples came from axillary lymph nodes draining the breast cancer. Sequencing was performed on axillary lymph node tissue. The receptors originated from a female donor with breast cancer. Some clones in this sample may be carry-over from other donors' samples.

This clonotype was seen only a few times. A clone one base away is much larger, so this may be a read error. The chain employs TRBV5-6 and TRBJ2-7; D might be TRBD1 or TRBD2, each matching 5 bases. The CDR3 sequence is 15 residues long. Trimming pared 3 bases from V and 1 base from J, leaving 14 bases between. Germline V gene sequence: CDR1 SGHDT, CDR2 YYEEEE. This CDR3 reads CASSSLGPGSYEQYF. The CDR3 DNA follows: TGTGCCAGCAGCTCCCTGGGACCGGGTTCCTACGAGCAGTACTTC.

In its sample, this clonotype was seen many times. V is TRBV7-9 and J is TRBJ2-6; the D gene is possibly TRBD1 (6 bases). This CDR3 spans 17 amino acids. Germline V gene lookup returns CDR1 SEHNR and CDR2 FQNEAQ (reference sequence). V was clipped by 4 bases and J by 0 bases, with 13 bases between them. This CDR3 reads CASSWAGEVSGANVLTF. CDR3 DNA sequence: TGTGCCAGCAGCTGGGCAGGGGAAGTCTCTGGGGCCAACGTCCTGACTTTC. Full variable domain (remainder filled in from reference TRBV7-9 and TRBJ2-6): DTGVSQNPRHKITKRGQNVTFRCDPISEHNRLYWYRQTLGQGPEFLTYFQNEAQLEKSRLLSDRFSAERPKGSFSTLEIQRTEQGDSAMYLCASSWAGEVSGANVLTFGAGSRLTVL.

This clonotype showed up many times. A much larger clone differs from this one at a single base, so this may be a read error. V is TRBV20-1 and J is TRBJ2-5, with TRBD2 matching over 9 bases. CDR1 DFQATT and CDR2 SNEGSKA come from the germline V gene (reference sequence). The CDR3 loop spans 15 amino acids. CDR3 nucleotides: TGCGGTGCTAGAGATGCGCGGGGGGGCCTGGAGACCCAGTACTTC. This translates into CGARDARGGLETQYF.

The chain uses TRBV28 and TRBJ2-3; TRBD2 aligns across 9 bases. The CDR3 totals 16 residues. The J segment lost 6 bases and the V segment lost 6 bases, leaving 13 bases of the junction unmatched. The germline V gene encodes CDR1 MDHEN and CDR2 SYDVKM. The CDR3 DNA follows: TGTGCCAGCAGAACCCTGGCTAGCGGGATCGGTGATACGCAGTATTTT. Translation: CASRTLASGIGDTQYF.

To note about this clonotype: A much larger clone is a single base away; this may be a read error. The V and J genes are TRBV5-4 and TRBJ2-7, with D tentatively TRBD2 (5 bases). Germline lookup yields CDR1 SGHNT and CDR2 YYREEE (reference sequence). The CDR3 is made up of 13 amino acids. The CDR3 is CASSLDVAHDEHF. CDR3 in DNA: TGTGCCAGCAGCTTGGATGTAGCGCACGACGAGCATTTC. Filled out from reference TRBV5-4 and TRBJ2-7, the complete variable domain reads ETGVTQSPTHLIKTRGQQVTLRCSSQSGHNTVSWYQQALGQGPQFIFQYYREEENGRGNFPPRFSGLQFPNYSSELNVNALELDDSALYLCASSLDVAHDEHFGPGTRLTVT.

A word on this clonotype: This may stem from a read error, because a much larger clone lies one nucleotide away. The rearrangement uses TRBV5-4 and TRBJ2-3; D possibly corresponds to TRBD2 (6 bases). The germline V gene has CDR1 SGHNT and CDR2 YYREEE (reference sequence). There are 15 residues in the CDR3. The CDR3 spells CASSWTPLASDTRYF. As DNA, the CDR3 is TGTGCCAGCAGCTGGACCCCACTAGCATCAGATACGCGGTATTTT.

This clonotype showed up many times. The genes are TRBV10-3 and TRBJ1-6; D is ambiguous. The V end was cut by 5 bases, the J end by 8 bases, with 13 bases between. The germline CDR1 and CDR2 sequences are ENHRY and SYGVKD. CDR3 length: 14 residues. The CDR3 spells CAISPIQWYSPLHF. For the CDR3, the DNA is TGTGCCATCAGTCCCATACAGTGGTATTCACCCCTCCACTTT.

This clonotype was observed at least ten times. V and J are TRBV20-1 and TRBJ2-7; D gene unclear. V was clipped by 3 bases and J by 2 bases, with 8 bases between them. Germline CDR1 is DFQATT and CDR2 is SNEGSKA (reference sequence). The CDR3 is made up of 12 amino acids. CDR3 in amino acids: CSASPLTYEQYF. CDR3 nucleotides: TGCAGTGCTAGCCCCCTAACCTACGAGCAGTACTTC.

This rearrangement joins TRBV20-1 to TRBJ2-1; 7 nucleotides align to TRBD2. The germline V gene has CDR1 DFQATT and CDR2 SNEGSKA (reference sequence). This CDR3 has 13 amino acids. V lost 7 bases to trimming and J lost 0 bases; unmatched junction nucleotides: 3. CDR3 protein: CSGRGDSYNEQFF. DNA of the CDR3: TGCAGTGGTCGGGGGGACTCCTACAATGAGCAGTTCTTC.

The table lists this clonotype with many counts. The chain carries TRBV6-1 and TRBJ2-7; D is ambiguous. V lost 3 bases, J lost 4 bases, and 7 bases lay in between. Looked up from germline, CDR1 is MNHNS and CDR2 is SASEGT. The CDR3 is 12 amino acids. The CDR3 coding sequence is TGTGCCAGCAGTGAGAAAGTTTACGAGCAGTACTTC. This translates into CASSEKVYEQYF.

Many counts were recorded for this clonotype. V usage is TRBV15 and J usage is TRBJ1-6; D call uncertain. The CDR3 has 14 residues. V was clipped by 3 bases and J by 10 bases, with 13 bases between them. The V gene's germline CDR1 is LNHNV and CDR2 YYDKDF (reference sequence). In DNA, the CDR3 is TGTGCCACCAGCAGCTTATACAGCGAATCACCCCTCCACTTT. This sequence encodes CATSSLYSESPLHF.

Concerning this clonotype: A read error may explain this, as a much larger clone is one base away. The chain couples TRBV5-1 to TRBJ2-1; 10 nucleotides match TRBD2. The CDR3 extends over 12 amino acids. Germline V lookup: CDR1 SGHRS, CDR2 YFSETQ. CDR3 in amino acids: CASSLEAGGQLF. CDR3 DNA sequence: TGCGCCAGCAGCTTAGAAGCGGGAGGGCAGCTCTTC. Looking up the rest from reference TRBV5-1 and TRBJ2-1 gives the full variable domain: KAGVTQTPRYLIKTRGQQVTLSCSPISGHRSVSWYQQTPGQGLQFLFEYFSETQRNKGNFPGRFSGRQFSNSRSEMNVSTLELGDSALYLCASSLEAGGQLFGPGTRLTVL.

This clonotype was recorded at least ten times. The J gene is TRBJ2-7, the V gene TRBV2; no clear D. V lost 9 bases, J lost 0 bases, and 6 bases lay in between. Germline assignment: CDR1 SNHLY and CDR2 FYNNEI. The CDR3 has 11 amino acids. CDR3 nucleotide sequence: TGTGCCAGTAGGGACTCCTACGAGCAGTACTTC. As protein: CASRDSYEQYF.

Of note for this clonotype: An end of the junction differs from the germline gene, which may be a read error. The chain recombines TRBV7-3 with TRBJ2-1; 7 nucleotides agree with TRBD1. Germline CDR1 is SGHTA and CDR2 is FQGTGA. The CDR3 loop spans 15 amino acids. The CDR3 reads CASSLEGASCNEQFF. The CDR3 DNA sequence: TGTGCCAGCAGCTTAGAGGGGGCTTCCTGCAATGAGCAGTTCTTC. Full variable domain (rest looked up from reference TRBV7-3 and TRBJ2-1): GAGVSQTPSNKVTEKGKYVELRCDPISGHTALYWYRQSLGQGPEFLIYFQGTGAADDSGLPNDRFFAVRPEGSVSTLKIQRTERGDSAVYLCASSLEGASCNEQFFGPGTRLTVL.

The chain couples TRBV7-9 to TRBJ1-6; D perhaps matches TRBD1 (6 bases). With 5 bases removed from V and 5 bases from J, the gap between germline ends came to 13 bases. CDR3 size: 15 residues. The germline V gene has CDR1 SEHNR and CDR2 FQNEAQ (reference sequence). The CDR3 DNA sequence: TGTGCCAGCAGCATACAGGGTACGGATAATTCACCCCTCCACTTT. Translating gives CASSIQGTDNSPLHF.

This clonotype was counted ten times or more. At one end, the junction sequence differs from germline, possibly due to a read error. The chain recombines TRBV7-9 with TRBJ1-2, with D perhaps TRBD1 (6 bases). Germline-derived CDR1 and CDR2 are SEHNR and FQNEAQ (reference sequence). This CDR3 region has 16 residues. Here the CDR3 reads CASTPRGGSTTYVYTF. The CDR3 DNA reads as TGTGCCAGCACTCCAAGGGGGGGGAGCACGACTTATGTCTACACCTTC.

This clonotype was seen ten or more times. This rearrangement joins TRBV7-2 to TRBJ2-1; 7 bases fit TRBD2. The V segment lost 7 bases and the J segment 4 bases; nucleotides outside the gene matches: 4. This CDR3 is built from 13 residues. From germline, CDR1 is SGHTA and CDR2 FQGNSA. CDR3 in DNA: TGTGCCAGCAAGGGAGGGGTTTACAATGAGCAGTTCTTC. It yields the protein CASKGGVYNEQFF.

This clonotype has ten or more counts. The chain has TRBV5-8 and TRBJ2-2; TRBD1 matches 11 bases. The CDR3 sequence is 16 residues long. Germline CDR1 is SGHTS and CDR2 is YDEGEE. V was pared by 3 bases and J by 4 bases, with 5 bases of the junction left unmatched. The CDR3 DNA reads as TGTGCCAGCAGCTCGGGACAGGGGGGTTTCACCGGGGAGCTGTTTTTT. Its protein is CASSSGQGGFTGELFF. Supplemented by reference TRBV5-8 and TRBJ2-2, the full variable domain reads EAGVTQSPTHLIKTRGQQATLRCSPISGHTSVYWYQQALGLGLQFLLWYDEGEERNRGNFPPRFSGRQFPNYSSELNVNALELEDSALYLCASSSGQGGFTGELFFGEGSRLTVL.

This clonotype was seen at least ten times. J is TRBJ1-2 and V is TRBV5-6; tentatively, D is TRBD1 (5 bases). CDR1 and CDR2 (germline): SGHDT, YYEEEE. The CDR3 consists of 15 residues. V dropped 6 bases and J dropped 3 bases, with 18 bases sitting between them. CDR3 coding DNA: TGTGCCAGCACCGCTTCTCCTACAGGAGACTATGGCTACACCTTC. Translation gives CASTASPTGDYGYTF. Looking up the rest from reference TRBV5-6 and TRBJ1-2 gives the full variable domain: DAGVTQSPTHLIKTRGQQVTLRCSPKSGHDTVSWYQQALGQGPQFIFQYYEEEERQRGNFPDRFSGHQFPNYSSELNVNALLLGDSALYLCASTASPTGDYGYTFGSGTRLTVV.

The table lists this clonotype with many counts. This chain connects TRBV5-8 to TRBJ1-5; TRBD1 might be the D (5 bases). The germline CDR1 and CDR2 sequences are SGHTS and YDEGEE. V was cut by 0 bases and J by 1 base, with 11 bases left in between. This CDR3 contains 16 residues. The CDR3 coding sequence is TGTGCCAGCAGCTTGGGAGGGGACTTAAGCAATCAGCCCCAGCATTTT. This gives the protein CASSLGGDLSNQPQHF.

This chain uses TRBV4-1 with TRBJ2-1; tentatively, D is TRBD1 or TRBD2 (6 bases each). The germline CDR1 and CDR2 sequences are MGHRA and YSYEKL. The V end lost 2 bases, the J end lost 0 bases, and 11 bases lay between the germline ends. The CDR3 is made up of 16 amino acids. The CDR3 DNA is TGCGCCAGCAGCCAACCTAGGGGGGTCTCCTACAATGAGCAGTTCTTC. It specifies CASSQPRGVSYNEQFF.

About this clonotype: As the CDR3 is not closed by the conserved phenylalanine or tryptophan, this likely results from a read error. V and J are TRBV7-9 and TRBJ2-7; D is unclear. The CDR3 length is 12 residues. Germline CDR1 and CDR2: SEHNR and FQNEAQ (reference sequence). In DNA, the CDR3 is TGTGCCAGCAGCTTAGAGACCTACGTGCAGTACCTC. Its translation: CASSLETYVQYL.

This clonotype has just a few counts. Just one base apart from a much larger clone, this may be a read error. The conserved closing phenylalanine or tryptophan is absent in this CDR3, likely reflecting a read error. The chain links TRBV6-1 to TRBJ1-4; D unclear. The length of the CDR3 is 13 residues. Germline V lookup: CDR1 MNHNS, CDR2 SASEGT. Trimming left V 4 bases short and J 0 bases short, with 3 bases between. In DNA, the CDR3 is TGTGCCAGCAGTGGAGCAACTAATGAAAAACTGTTTCTT. It specifies CASSGATNEKLFL.

This clonotype was picked up many times. This rearrangement joins TRBV6-5 to TRBJ2-1; TRBD2 is a possible D gene (7 bases). V was cut by 6 bases and J by 4 bases, with 13 bases left in between. The CDR3 loop spans 14 amino acids. The germline CDR1 and CDR2 sequences are MNHEY and SVGAGI. The CDR3 region is CASRRGGPYNEQFF. The CDR3 DNA is TGTGCCAGCAGACGCGGGGGCCCTTACAATGAGCAGTTCTTC.

This clonotype was recorded many times. This chain joins TRBV20-1 and TRBJ2-4; D uncertain. Germline V CDR1 and CDR2: DFQATT, SNEGSKA (reference sequence). V was shortened by 5 bases and J by 1 base, with 9 bases between the two germline ends. The CDR3 loop spans 13 amino acids. This chain's CDR3 is CSASVGAKNIQYF. In DNA form, the CDR3 reads TGCAGTGCTTCGGTGGGGGCCAAAAACATTCAGTACTTC.

This clonotype was counted many times. This sequence joins TRBV30 and TRBJ2-2; 7 bases are a match to TRBD2. With V trimmed by 4 bases and J by 7 bases, 6 bases remained unmatched. Germline CDR1 GTSNPN, CDR2 SVGIG (reference sequence). There are 13 residues in the CDR3. CDR3 nucleotides: TGTGCCTGGACCTTGGGAGGGGACGGGGAGCTGTTTTTT. It codes for CAWTLGGDGELFF. The full variable domain, with the rest looked up from reference TRBV30 and TRBJ2-2, is SQTIHQWPATLVQPVGSPLSLECTVEGTSNPNLYWYRQAAGRGLQLLFYSVGIGQISSEVPQNLSASRPQDRQFILSSKKLLLSDSGFYLCAWTLGGDGELFFGEGSRLTVL.

This clonotype was counted ten times or more. The rearrangement joins TRBV5-1 to TRBJ1-2, with TRBD1 identical over 7 bases. Trimming cost V 3 bases and J 6 bases; bases outside gene matches: 5. This CDR3 contains 13 residues. The germline V gene encodes CDR1 SGHRS and CDR2 YFSETQ. The CDR3 nucleotides read TGCGCCAGCAGCTGGACAGGAGCGGATGGCTACACCTTC. Translation gives CASSWTGADGYTF. Based on the CDR3 plus reference TRBV5-1 and TRBJ1-2, the full variable domain is KAGVTQTPRYLIKTRGQQVTLSCSPISGHRSVSWYQQTPGQGLQFLFEYFSETQRNKGNFPGRFSGRQFSNSRSEMNVSTLELGDSALYLCASSWTGADGYTFGSGTRLTVV.